One and the same sample provided the 23 T cell receptor beta chains below, sequenced in a study of Graves' ophthalmopathy and Graves' hyperthyroidism. Amplification targeted the TCR beta CDR3 regions, with RNA transcripts as the source material. After a first-round RT-PCR with HTBI primers, a second-round multiplex PCR was run. One entry per CDR3 protein results from TCRdb running MiXCR on the multiplex PCR reads. The repertoire holds about 640,000 distinct CDR3 sequences, with about 41% as singletons. Sequencing was performed on peripheral blood. The receptor set was obtained from an adult man with Graves' ophthalmopathy.

CDR3 DNA sequence: TGCGCCAGCAGCTCCACACTCTCGACAGGGGGCGATTCCGGGGAGCTGTTTTTT. As protein: CASSSTLSTGGDSGELFF. The chain carries TRBV5-1 and TRBJ2-2; 10 positions agree with TRBD1. Germline values: CDR1 SGHRS, CDR2 YFSETQ. With 3 bases clipped from V and 6 bases from J, the junction kept 14 bases outside the gene matches. The CDR3 covers 18 residues.

This clonotype was found once. This chain joins TRBV29-1 and TRBJ1-5; the match to TRBD1 covers 10 bases. The CDR3 spans 12 residues. CDR1 and CDR2 from the germline V gene are SQVTM and ANQGSEA. Trimming removed 6 bases from V and 14 bases from J; junction bases left unmatched: 10. CDR3 DNA: TGCAGCGTCGCCGGGACAGGGGCCTACGAGCATTTT. Its protein product is CSVAGTGAYEHF.

This clonotype was seen many times. The gene calls are TRBV10-3 and TRBJ2-7, with 12 bases identical to TRBD2. CDR3 length equals 15 residues. V was clipped by 6 bases and J by 1 base; unmatched bases: 4. Germline V lookup: CDR1 ENHRY, CDR2 SYGVKD. The CDR3 DNA is TGTGCCATCAGACTCGGACTAGCGGGGTCCTACGAGCAGTACTTC. Its translation is CAIRLGLAGSYEQYF.

The sample holds a few counts of this clonotype. This chain joins TRBV12-3 or TRBV12-4 and TRBJ1-4, with D possibly matching TRBD1 (6 bases). Trimming took 0 bases from V and 7 from J, leaving 15 bases between them. The CDR3 length is 16 residues. CDR3 protein: CASSLARGAWSEKLFF. DNA of the CDR3: TGTGCCAGCAGTTTAGCGCGGGGGGCATGGAGTGAAAAACTGTTTTTT.

The table lists this clonotype with many counts. The chain is built from TRBV7-2 and TRBJ2-5; 11 bases are shared with TRBD2. Looked up from germline, CDR1 is SGHTA and CDR2 is FQGNSA. With V trimmed by 4 bases and J by 2 bases, 3 bases remained unmatched. The CDR3 extends over 15 amino acids. The CDR3 DNA sequence: TGTGCCAGCAGCTCGTCTAGCGGGGGGCAAGAGACCCAGTACTTC. Amino acids: CASSSSSGGQETQYF. The whole variable domain, remainder taken from reference TRBV7-2 and TRBJ2-5, is GAGVSQSPSNKVTEKGKDVELRCDPISGHTALYWYRQSLGQGLEFLIYFQGNSAPDKSGLPSDRFSAERTGGSVSTLTIQRTQQEDSAVYLCASSSSSGGQETQYFGPGTRLLVL.

This clonotype was counted many times. DNA of the CDR3: TGCAGCGATACAGGCTACTATGGCTACACCTTC. It translates to CSDTGYYGYTF. This chain uses TRBV29-1 with TRBJ1-2; D may be TRBD1 (5 bases). The V and J ends lost 7 bases and 3 bases respectively, with 9 bases between them. CDR1 SQVTM and CDR2 ANQGSEA come from the germline V gene. CDR3 length: 11 residues.

This clonotype was observed many times. V is TRBV12-3 or TRBV12-4 and J is TRBJ2-7; D unclear. This CDR3 comprises 12 residues. Between the trimmed V and J ends, which lost 6 bases and 2 bases, there was a span of 8 bases. The DNA of the CDR3 is TGTGCCAGCAGCCCGTCCGCCTACGAGCAGTACTTC. Amino acids: CASSPSAYEQYF.

This clonotype was counted ten times or more. This chain links TRBV5-1 with TRBJ1-3, with D unclear. V lost 3 bases to trimming and J lost 4 bases, with 8 bases between them. Germline V gene sequence: CDR1 SGHRS, CDR2 YFSETQ. The CDR3 is 13 amino acids. Here the CDR3 reads CASSSGAGNTIYF. The CDR3 DNA reads as TGCGCCAGCAGCTCAGGAGCCGGAAACACCATATATTTT.

V and J are TRBV29-1 and TRBJ2-5; a weak D match, TRBD1 (7 bases). The CDR3 consists of 11 residues. V was cut by 8 bases and J by 5 bases, with 12 bases left in between. Germline CDR1 SQVTM, CDR2 ANQGSEA. CDR3 region: CSYQGGETQYF. The DNA of the CDR3 is TGCAGCTATCAGGGGGGCGAGACCCAGTACTTC.

The V call is TRBV12-5, the J call TRBJ1-4; the match to TRBD1 covers 10 bases. Per germline, CDR1 LGHNT and CDR2 FRNRAP. With V trimmed by 6 bases and J by 8 bases, 6 bases remained unmatched. There are 14 residues in the CDR3. The CDR3 protein is CASGSGQGNEKLFF. CDR3 nucleotide sequence: TGTGCTAGTGGCTCGGGACAGGGGAACGAAAAACTGTTTTTT.

A word on this clonotype: A much larger clone sits a single nucleotide away, making a read error possible. This chain uses TRBV20-1 with TRBJ1-6; D gene uncertain. There are 17 residues in the CDR3. Germline V CDR1 and CDR2: DFQATT, SNEGSKA (reference sequence). The CDR3 DNA reads TGCAGTGCTAGACCCCGAGGGCCGGGCACCTATAATCCACCCCTCCACTTT. Translation: CSARPRGPGTYNPPLHF.

At least ten counts were recorded for this clonotype. One end of the junction does not line up with germline, which may come from a read error. CDR3 DNA sequence: TGCAGTGCCAGAGACCGGGACTGGCATAATTCACCCCTCCACTTT. Translation: CSARDRDWHNSPLHF. The chain uses TRBV20-1 and TRBJ1-6, with D possibly matching TRBD1 (5 bases). The CDR3 consists of 15 residues. The germline CDR1 and CDR2 sequences are DFQATT and SNEGSKA (reference sequence).

The V gene is TRBV25-1, the J gene TRBJ1-6, with D perhaps TRBD1 (5 bases). Germline V gene lookup returns CDR1 MGHDK and CDR2 SYGVNS. The CDR3 consists of 17 residues. V was clipped by 8 bases and J by 6 bases, with 23 bases between them. The DNA for the CDR3 is TGTGCCAGCCATGTATCGATTGGTGGGGGTTGTAATTCACCCCTCCACTTT. Amino acid sequence: CASHVSIGGGCNSPLHF.

Many counts were recorded for this clonotype. This clone may be a read error of a much larger clone one base away. The V call is TRBV6-1, the J call TRBJ1-2; D uncertain. The V gene's germline CDR1 is MNHNS and CDR2 SASEGT. V lost 3 bases and J lost 4, with 3 bases in between. This CDR3 has 11 amino acids. CDR3 amino acids: CASSEPYGYTF. The CDR3 DNA sequence: TGTGCCAGCAGTGAGCCCTATGGCTACACCTTC.

The V and J genes are TRBV25-1 and TRBJ2-7; 7 bases align to TRBD1. This CDR3 region has 13 residues. V gave up 3 bases and J gave up 5 bases; unmatched junction bases: 4. Germline V lookup: CDR1 MGHDK, CDR2 SYGVNS. The DNA of the CDR3 is TGTGCCAGCAGTGACCCGACAGGGCACGAGCAGTACTTC. It encodes CASSDPTGHEQYF.

V usage is TRBV7-6 and J usage is TRBJ1-1; 7 nucleotides agree with TRBD1. CDR3 size: 14 residues. Germline CDR1 SGHVS, CDR2 FNYEAQ. Trimming cost V 3 bases and J 5 bases; bases outside gene matches: 6. Here the CDR3 reads CASSLNRGRTEAFF. DNA for the CDR3: TGTGCCAGCAGCTTGAACAGGGGTCGGACTGAAGCTTTCTTT.

V and J are TRBV12-3 or TRBV12-4 and TRBJ2-5; no reliable D call. Trimming pared 1 base from V and 1 base from J, leaving 10 bases between. This CDR3 has 15 amino acids. Here the CDR3 DNA reads TGTGCCAGCAGTTTAGGCCCCGCCGCCCAAGAGACCCAGTACTTC. This sequence encodes CASSLGPAAQETQYF.

This clonotype was counted many times. This chain links TRBV20-1 with TRBJ2-5; D is possibly TRBD2 (5 bases). Germline CDR1 is DFQATT and CDR2 is SNEGSKA (reference sequence). The CDR3 loop spans 10 amino acids. Trimming left V 6 bases short and J 7 bases short, with 9 bases between. In DNA form, the CDR3 reads TGCAGTGCCAGCAGCGGGACCCAGTACTTC. Residues: CSASSGTQYF.

CDR3 loop: CASRSGTGGYGPYGYTF. As DNA, the CDR3 is TGTGCCAGCAGATCCGGGACAGGGGGATATGGTCCCTATGGCTACACCTTC. The chain links TRBV9 to TRBJ1-2, with 11 bases aligning to TRBD1. The CDR3 spans 17 residues. Germline V lookup: CDR1 SGDLS, CDR2 YYNGEE. Unmatched junction bases numbered 13, after V lost 5 bases and J lost 4 bases.

In this sample, this clonotype turned up a few times. This chain connects TRBV7-2 to TRBJ2-7, with a possible D match to TRBD1 (7 bases). The V end lost 3 bases, the J end lost 1 base, and 13 bases lay between the germline ends. Germline V gene lookup returns CDR1 SGHTA and CDR2 FQGNSA. The length of the CDR3 is 15 residues. The CDR3 bases are TGTGCCAGCAGCTTCAGGGGGGCGAAGTCCTACGAGCAGTACTTC. Protein sequence: CASSFRGAKSYEQYF.

This clonotype showed up many times. The CDR3 is CASSQTSGRYEQYF. Written as DNA, the CDR3 is TGTGCCAGCAGCCAGACTAGCGGGAGGTACGAGCAGTACTTC. The chain couples TRBV6-1 to TRBJ2-7, with 13 bases matching TRBD2. The length of the CDR3 is 14 residues. With 6 bases clipped from V and 4 bases from J, the junction kept 3 bases outside the gene matches. Per germline, CDR1 MNHNS and CDR2 SASEGT.

The sample holds many counts of this clonotype. The chain is built from TRBV7-2 and TRBJ2-2; 10 nucleotides agree with TRBD2. The CDR3 extends over 17 amino acids. In germline, CDR1 is SGHTA, CDR2 FQGNSA. Unmatched junction bases numbered 6, after V lost 2 bases and J lost 3 bases. The CDR3 nucleotides are TGTGCCAGCAGCTTAACAGCGGGGGGGCCGGACACCGGGGAGCTGTTTTTT. Translation: CASSLTAGGPDTGELFF.

The chain couples TRBV29-1 to TRBJ2-7; tentative D call: TRBD2 (6 bases). Trimming stripped 4 bases from V and 7 bases from J, with 17 bases between. Germline V gene sequence: CDR1 SQVTM, CDR2 ANQGSEA. The CDR3 is 13 residues long. The CDR3 coding sequence is TGCAGCGTTGCTACAGAACGGGGGTATGAGCAGTACTTC. This sequence encodes CSVATERGYEQYF.